The 3 T cell receptor beta chains below come from one sample, sequenced in a study of blood T cell repertoires in COVID-19. The method was immunoSEQ multiplex PCR; TCRdb's version includes in-frame clones alone and lacks a portion of them. The sample records 160,000 or so clones, 89% being singletons. Sample: peripheral blood. The source of these receptors is a man aged 55 to 70 with acute or convalescent COVID-19.

This chain connects TRBV12-5 to TRBJ2-1, with unresolved D. V lost 1 base and J 5 bases, leaving 9 bases between the germline ends. This CDR3 has 14 residues. Germline V gene data show CDR1 as LGHNT and CDR2 as FRNRAP. CDR3 coding DNA: TGTGCTAGTGGTTTGGATCCGCCTAACAATGAGCAGTTCTTC. The encoded protein is CASGLDPPNNEQFF.

V is TRBV29-1 and J is TRBJ1-3, with a weak D call TRBD1 (5 bases). The ends were cut back, 5 bases at V and 2 bases at J, with 10 bases in the middle. This CDR3 contains 13 residues. CDR1 and CDR2 from the germline V gene are SQVTM and ANQGSEA. CDR3 residues: CSVSGMTGNTIYF. In DNA, the CDR3 is TGCAGCGTTTCAGGGATGACTGGAAACACCATATATTTT.

The chain carries TRBV7-2 and TRBJ1-3; 8 bases fit TRBD1. There are 18 residues in the CDR3. Per the germline V gene, CDR1 is SGHTA and CDR2 is FQGNSA. With V trimmed by 4 bases and J by 0 bases, 11 bases remained unmatched. In DNA, the CDR3 is TGTGCCAGCAGCTCAACACAGGACAGGGTGAGCTCTGGAAACACCATATATTTT. Encoded protein: CASSSTQDRVSSGNTIYF.